This entry features one T cell receptor beta chain sequence. The antigen remains undetermined. Primers for the PCR totalled 60 Vbeta and 13 Jbeta. Generated by immunoSEQ multiplex PCR, the TCRdb table keeps only in-frame clones and is missing some. Found here are about 150,000 clones, 60% to 80% of them singletons; the top ten hold around 11%. This CDR3 region has 17 residues. The germline CDR1 and CDR2 sequences are SGHAT and FQDESV (reference sequence). Trimming cost V 5 bases and J 7 bases, with 24 bases left between them. This sample is drawn from a study of cytomegalovirus exposure and HLA in healthy donors. Whole-study results and caveats: Certain indistinguishable V segments, among them TRBV6-2 and TRBV6-3, were excluded. As a later analysis revealed, most CMV-associated TCR beta chains appeared HLA-restricted. Later analysis reportedly placed an Asian-associated ancestry cluster below the roughly 700-donor mean in N-insertions. TCR beta chain V- and J-gene trimming was linked, in a later analysis, to a missense variant in DCLRE1C.

This sequence originates from a young man in good health and CMV-seropositive. The sequenced material came from PBMCs. This chain connects TRBV11-1 to TRBJ2-1; D might be TRBD2 (6 bases). This CDR3 reads CASSRAYPGALQNEQFF. CDR3 nucleotide sequence: TGTGCCAGCAGCCGGGCCTATCCGGGAGCGCTTCAAAATGAGCAGTTCTTC.